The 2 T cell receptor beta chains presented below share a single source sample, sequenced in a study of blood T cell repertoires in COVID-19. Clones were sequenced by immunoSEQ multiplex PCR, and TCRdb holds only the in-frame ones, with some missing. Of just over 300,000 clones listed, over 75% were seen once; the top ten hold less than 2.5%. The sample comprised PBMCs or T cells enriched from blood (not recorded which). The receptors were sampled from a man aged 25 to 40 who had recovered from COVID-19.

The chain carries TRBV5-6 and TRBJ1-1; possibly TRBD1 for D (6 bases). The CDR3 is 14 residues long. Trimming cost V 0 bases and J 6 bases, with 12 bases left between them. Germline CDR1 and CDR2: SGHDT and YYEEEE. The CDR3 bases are TGTGCCAGCAGCTTGGGGGGGCGCGTCGCTGAAGCTTTCTTT. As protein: CASSLGGRVAEAFF.

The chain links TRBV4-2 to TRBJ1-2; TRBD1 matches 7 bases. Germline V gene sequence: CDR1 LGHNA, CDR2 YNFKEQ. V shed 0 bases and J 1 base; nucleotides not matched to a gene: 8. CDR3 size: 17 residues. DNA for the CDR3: TGTGCCAGCAGCCAAGAGGGGGACAGACGAATTAACTATGGCTACACCTTC. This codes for CASSQEGDRRINYGYTF.